Each of the 2 T cell receptor beta chains below was sequenced from the same sample in a study of T cells in Graves' hyperthyroidism and ophthalmopathy. Researchers amplified the TCR beta CDR3 regions from RNA transcripts. A set of HTBI primers served as the primers for a first-round RT-PCR of the TCR CDR3. TCRdb reprocessed the multiplex PCR reads with MiXCR, giving one entry per CDR3 protein. The sample yields more than 300,000 distinct CDR3 sequences, about 15% seen once. The sequenced material came from blood. The receptors derive from a woman aged 30 to 39 with Graves' hyperthyroidism.

This clonotype was recorded at least ten times. This chain links TRBV28 with TRBJ2-7, with TRBD2 matching over 8 bases. CDR1 MDHEN and CDR2 SYDVKM come from the germline V gene. V was clipped by 3 bases and J by 5 bases; unmatched bases: 6. CDR3 length: 14 amino acids. Here the CDR3 DNA reads TGTGCCAGCAGTTTGTGGAGCGGGAGCCACGAGCAGTACTTC. Residues: CASSLWSGSHEQYF.

The V call is TRBV7-9, the J call TRBJ1-1; possible D gene TRBD1, 5 bases. The CDR3 is 15 amino acids. CDR1 is SEHNR, CDR2 FQNEAQ, per germline (reference sequence). Trimming stripped 1 base from V and 2 bases from J, with 11 bases between. CDR3 sequence reads: CASSLGQSGNTEAFF. CDR3 sequence (DNA): TGTGCCAGCAGCTTAGGACAGTCAGGTAACACTGAAGCTTTCTTT. The whole variable domain, remainder taken from reference TRBV7-9 and TRBJ1-1, is DTGVSQNPRHKITKRGQNVTFRCDPISEHNRLYWYRQTLGQGPEFLTYFQNEAQLEKSRLLSDRFSAERPKGSFSTLEIQRTEQGDSAMYLCASSLGQSGNTEAFFGQGTRLTVV.